Reported below is one T cell receptor (beta chain). From the 5' RACE reads, TCRdb called clonotypes with MiXCR, one entry per CDR3 protein. The sample has 80,000 to 100,000 distinct CDR3 sequences; over 8% are singletons. The sample belongs to a study of T cells after yellow fever vaccination. Study conclusions and caveats: Contamination by abundant bulk-population clonotypes could be present in FACS-sorted repertoires.

This sequence originates from a man between 18 and 29 years old who received the YFV17D yellow fever vaccine. Here the sequenced sample was CD8+ T cells not binding an NS4B(214-222) dextramer, sorted from PBMCs, taken more than 14 days after the first yellow fever vaccination.

The CDR3 spells CSVEGERGRSYNEQFF. CDR3 bases: TGCAGCGTTGAGGGGGAGCGGGGCCGCTCCTACAATGAGCAGTTCTTC. This chain joins TRBV29-1 and TRBJ2-1; TRBD2 agrees at 7 bases. The length of the CDR3 is 16 residues. The V gene end was trimmed by 3 bases and the J gene end by 0 bases; junction bases not matched to a gene: 8. Germline V gene sequence: CDR1 SQVTM, CDR2 ANQGSEA.